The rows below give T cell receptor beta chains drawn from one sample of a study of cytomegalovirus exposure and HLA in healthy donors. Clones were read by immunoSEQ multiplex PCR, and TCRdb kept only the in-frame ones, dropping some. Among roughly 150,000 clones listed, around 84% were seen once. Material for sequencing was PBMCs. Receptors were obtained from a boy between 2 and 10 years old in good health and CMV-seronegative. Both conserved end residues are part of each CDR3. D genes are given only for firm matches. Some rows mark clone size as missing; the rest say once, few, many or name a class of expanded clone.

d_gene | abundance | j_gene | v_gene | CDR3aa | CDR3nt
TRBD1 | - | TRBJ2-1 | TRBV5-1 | CASNERGLNEQFF | TGCGCCAGCAATGAAAGGGGGCTGAATGAGCAGTTCTTC
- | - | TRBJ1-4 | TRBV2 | CASSEAGGSNEKLFF | TGTGCCAGCAGTGAAGCGGGAGGGTCGAATGAAAAACTGTTTTTT
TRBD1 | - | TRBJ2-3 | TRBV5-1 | CASSLGGRGIVTDTQYF | TGCGCCAGCAGCTTGGGGGGCAGGGGGATTGTTACAGATACGCAGTATTTT
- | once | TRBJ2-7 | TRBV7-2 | CASSPDRPSSYEQYF | TGTGCCAGCAGCCCCGACAGGCCCTCCTCCTACGAGCAGTACTTC
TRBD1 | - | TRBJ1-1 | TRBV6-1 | CASSLTGIGPEAFF | TGTGCCAGCAGTCTGACAGGGATCGGGCCTGAAGCTTTCTTT
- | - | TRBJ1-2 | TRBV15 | CATSPGYGYTF | TGTGCCACCAGCCCGGGCTATGGCTACACCTTC
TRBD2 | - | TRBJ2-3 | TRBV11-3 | CASSLGSLAGDTQYF | TGTGCCAGCAGCTTAGGTAGTCTAGCGGGGGATACGCAGTATTTT
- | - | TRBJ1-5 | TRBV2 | CASSEHLPQPQHF | TGTGCCAGCAGTGAACACTTGCCTCAGCCCCAGCATTTT
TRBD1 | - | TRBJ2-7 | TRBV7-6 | CASSLADRGEQYF | TGTGCCAGCAGCTTAGCGGACAGGGGCGAGCAGTACTTC
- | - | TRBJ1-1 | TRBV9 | CASSFGPSEAFF | TGTGCCAGCAGCTTTGGCCCTTCGGAGGCTTTCTTT
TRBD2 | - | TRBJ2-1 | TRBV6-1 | CASRTLAGSNNEQFF | TGTGCCAGCAGGACACTAGCGGGGAGCAATAATGAGCAGTTCTTC
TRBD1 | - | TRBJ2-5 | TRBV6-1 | CASQIYRGLKETQYF | TGTGCCAGCCAAATCTACAGGGGGCTAAAAGAGACCCAGTACTTC
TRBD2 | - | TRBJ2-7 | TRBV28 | CASSSTSGGYYEQYF | TGTGCCAGCAGTTCAACTAGCGGGGGTTATTACGAGCAGTACTTC
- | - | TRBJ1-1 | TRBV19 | CASIKAGNTEAFF | TGTGCCAGTATCAAGGCGGGGAACACTGAAGCTTTCTTT
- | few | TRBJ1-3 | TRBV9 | CASSVEAGLGNTIYF | TGTGCCAGCAGCGTAGAGGCGGGGCTTGGAAACACCATATATTTT
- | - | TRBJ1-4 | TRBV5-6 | CASSFGPWAANEKLFF | TGTGCCAGCAGCTTTGGGCCTTGGGCAGCAAATGAAAAACTGTTTTTT